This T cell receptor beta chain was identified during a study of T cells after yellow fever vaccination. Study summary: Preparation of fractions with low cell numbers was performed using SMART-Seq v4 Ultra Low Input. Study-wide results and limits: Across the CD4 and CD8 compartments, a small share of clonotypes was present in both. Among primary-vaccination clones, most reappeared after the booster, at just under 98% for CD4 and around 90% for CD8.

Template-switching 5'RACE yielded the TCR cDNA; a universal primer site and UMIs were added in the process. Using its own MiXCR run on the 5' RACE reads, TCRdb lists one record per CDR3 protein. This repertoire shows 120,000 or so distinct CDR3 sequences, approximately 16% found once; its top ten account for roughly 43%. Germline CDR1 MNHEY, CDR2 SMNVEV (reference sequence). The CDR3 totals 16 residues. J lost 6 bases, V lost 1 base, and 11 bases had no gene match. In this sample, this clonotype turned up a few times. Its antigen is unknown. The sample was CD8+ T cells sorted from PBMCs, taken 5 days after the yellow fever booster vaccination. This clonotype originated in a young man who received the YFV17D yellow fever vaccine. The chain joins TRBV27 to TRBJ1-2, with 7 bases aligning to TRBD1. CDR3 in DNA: TGTGCCAGCAGTTTATTTCCCGCCGACAGGGTTAATGGCTACACCTTC. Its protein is CASSLFPADRVNGYTF.